One and the same sample provided the 24 T cell receptor beta chains below, sequenced in a study of blood T cells in healthy people across ages. Sample-barcoded 5' priming and a J-beta primer mix drove a second PCR of roughly 7 to 11 cycles. TCRdb ran MiXCR on the 5' RACE reads and lists one entry per CDR3 protein. The repertoire holds about 780,000 distinct CDR3 sequences, with 35% to 50% as singletons. Sequencing was carried out using blood. The source of these receptors is an elderly man in good health.

In its sample, this clonotype was seen once. The chain combines TRBV27 with TRBJ2-7; TRBD1 matches at 8 bases. Trimming cost V 3 bases and J 3 bases; bases outside gene matches: 7. The CDR3 covers 15 residues. From germline, CDR1 is MNHEY and CDR2 SMNVEV (reference sequence). The CDR3 here is CASSLNGQGYYEQYF. The CDR3 coding sequence is TGTGCCAGCAGTTTGAACGGACAGGGATACTACGAGCAGTACTTC.

The chain uses TRBV5-1 and TRBJ2-2, with D maybe TRBD1 (6 bases). Trimming removed 1 base from V and 4 bases from J, with 14 bases in between. CDR3 length: 16 residues. The V gene's germline CDR1 is SGHRS and CDR2 YFSETQ. In DNA, the CDR3 is TGCGCCAGCAGCTTGTCTCAGTTGGACAGCACCGGGGAGCTGTTTTTT. Its translation: CASSLSQLDSTGELFF.

At least ten counts were recorded for this clonotype. This sequence joins TRBV25-1 and TRBJ2-1; perhaps TRBD2 as D (6 bases). V lost 7 bases to trimming and J lost 6 bases, with 13 bases between them. The CDR3 has 13 amino acids. Germline V gene sequence: CDR1 MGHDK, CDR2 SYGVNS. The CDR3: CASIADNRNEQFF. CDR3 nucleotides: TGTGCCAGCATAGCGGACAATCGCAATGAGCAGTTCTTC. The variable domain in full, completed from reference TRBV25-1 and TRBJ2-1, reads EADIYQTPRYLVIGTGKKITLECSQTMGHDKMYWYQQDPGMELHLIHYSYGVNSTEKGDLSSESTVSRIRTEHFPLTLESARPSHTSQYLCASIADNRNEQFFGPGTRLTVL.

The genes are TRBV6-2 or TRBV6-3 and TRBJ2-1; TRBD2 aligns across 12 bases. Trimming took 2 bases from V and 7 from J; bases not matched to a gene: 18. The CDR3 contains 20 residues. Per germline, CDR1 MNHEY and CDR2 SVGEGT. In nucleotides, the CDR3 is TGTGCCAGCAGTTACCCATCGCTAGCGGGAGGGCCACGGAGTGGTAATGAGCAGTTCTTC. Translating gives CASSYPSLAGGPRSGNEQFF.

This clonotype occurred many times. The chain is built from TRBV12-3 or TRBV12-4 and TRBJ2-1, with 7 positions matching TRBD2. V lost 6 bases to trimming and J lost 7 bases; unmatched junction nucleotides: 9. The length of the CDR3 is 14 residues. The CDR3 sequence is CASSPFGLENEQFF. CDR3 sequence (DNA): TGTGCCAGCAGCCCATTCGGACTAGAAAATGAGCAGTTCTTC.

The V call is TRBV28, the J call TRBJ2-1; 7 bases align to TRBD2. Trimming cost V 2 bases and J 11 bases; bases outside gene matches: 6. This CDR3 region has 13 residues. CDR1 is MDHEN, CDR2 SYDVKM, per germline. CDR3 protein: CASSLGGGRQQFF. CDR3 bases: TGTGCCAGCAGTTTAGGGGGGGGTCGACAGCAGTTCTTC.

The gene calls are TRBV6-2 or TRBV6-3 and TRBJ1-2; no reliable D call. CDR1 and CDR2 from the germline V gene are MNHEY and SVGEGT. Trimming took off 6 bases at V and 0 bases at J, with 8 bases between the two ends. This CDR3 is built from 13 residues. In nucleotides, the CDR3 is TGTGCCAGCAGCCCAGAAACTAACTATGGCTACACCTTC. This encodes CASSPETNYGYTF.

This rearrangement joins TRBV5-1 to TRBJ1-2, with TRBD1 matching over 7 bases. V gave up 4 bases and J gave up 4 bases; unmatched junction bases: 10. This CDR3 comprises 15 residues. Germline-derived CDR1 and CDR2 are SGHRS and YFSETQ. CDR3 coding DNA: TGCGCCAGCAGCCCCGGACAGGAACAGAGCTATGGCTACACCTTC. It translates to CASSPGQEQSYGYTF.

V and J are TRBV7-2 and TRBJ1-6; 8 nucleotides align to TRBD1. Looked up from germline, CDR1 is SGHTA and CDR2 is FQGNSA. The CDR3 is 15 amino acids. V shed 5 bases and J 7 bases; nucleotides not matched to a gene: 7. Here the CDR3 reads CASSPERTGNSPLHF. The CDR3 nucleotides read TGTGCCAGCAGCCCCGAGAGGACAGGGAATTCACCCCTCCACTTT.

Remarks on this clonotype: A much larger clone differs by one base, so this may be a read error. V usage is TRBV7-6 and J usage is TRBJ2-1, with D possibly TRBD1 on 5 matching bases. The germline CDR1 and CDR2 sequences are SGHVS and FNYEAQ. This CDR3 contains 15 residues. Trimming shortened V by 5 bases and J by 8 bases, and 19 bases separated the two germline ends. In DNA form, the CDR3 reads TGTGCCAGCAGCGTGTCTCGGTTAGTAGGGGATGAGCAGTTCTTC. Translation: CASSVSRLVGDEQFF.

The chain joins TRBV28 to TRBJ2-1, with D possibly TRBD2 on 6 matching bases. This CDR3 is 17 amino acids long. V was clipped by 3 bases and J by 5 bases, with 20 bases between them. Germline CDR1 is MDHEN and CDR2 is SYDVKM. The CDR3 nucleotides read TGTGCCAGCAGTTTCGGTTTATTGGGTTCGGGAGACAATGAGCAGTTCTTC. This encodes CASSFGLLGSGDNEQFF.

The V gene is TRBV27, the J gene TRBJ2-7; 7 bases fit TRBD1. J was trimmed by 4 bases and V by 3 bases; bases with no gene match: 12. CDR1 is MNHEY, CDR2 SMNVEV, per germline (reference sequence). This CDR3 spans 16 amino acids. The CDR3 DNA reads TGTGCCAGCAGTTTCTTAAGGCAGGGGGTAGGGTACGAGCAGTACTTC. Encoded protein: CASSFLRQGVGYEQYF.

V is TRBV7-3 and J is TRBJ2-1; 9 positions match TRBD1. CDR3 length: 15 amino acids. Germline CDR1 reads SGHTA; CDR2 reads FQGTGA. The ends lost 5 bases at V and 5 bases at J; junction bases unmatched: 7. CDR3 DNA: TGTGCCAGCAGCGCCGGGACAGGGAGGAACAATGAGCAGTTCTTC. As protein: CASSAGTGRNNEQFF.

This clonotype was observed at least ten times. The chain uses TRBV12-3 or TRBV12-4 and TRBJ2-7; possibly TRBD2 for D (5 bases). CDR3 size: 12 residues. The ends were cut back, 5 bases at V and 3 bases at J, with 8 bases in the middle. The CDR3 DNA is TGTGCCAGCAGTCAGACTAACTACGAGCAGTACTTC. The encoded protein is CASSQTNYEQYF.

V gene TRBV4-3 combines with J gene TRBJ2-1; 9 nucleotides agree with TRBD2. The J call may be wrong; the DNA end is better matched by TRBJ2-7. The CDR3 extends over 21 amino acids. Germline values: CDR1 LGHNA, CDR2 YSLEER. DNA of the CDR3: TGCGCCAGCAGCCAAGTCGGCGGCGGGAGGGCCAGGAATAGAGGGTACAATGAGCAGTACTTC. This codes for CASSQVGGGRARNRGYNEQYF.

This chain connects TRBV6-1 to TRBJ2-5; D is undetermined. The J call may not be correct, given that the DNA end is closer to TRBJ2-1. The CDR3 has 12 residues. Germline CDR1 reads MNHNS; CDR2 reads SASEGT. DNA for the CDR3: TGTGCCAGCAGAATTGGCCAAGAGACCCAGTTCTTC. This codes for CASRIGQETQFF.

CDR3 in DNA: TGTGCCAGCAGCTTAGATCAAAGCGGGGGGTCCTACGAGCAGTACTTC. This translates into CASSLDQSGGSYEQYF. This chain links TRBV11-2 with TRBJ2-7, with 9 bases fitting TRBD2. Germline assignment: CDR1 SGHAT and CDR2 FQNNGV. J gave up 1 base and V 0 bases, and 4 bases lay outside the gene matches. The CDR3 has 16 amino acids.

This clonotype has only one observation. The rearrangement joins TRBV7-2 to TRBJ2-1; the D gene is possibly TRBD1 (6 bases). This CDR3 has 15 amino acids. V lost 4 bases and J lost 4, with 14 bases in between. Germline lookup yields CDR1 SGHTA and CDR2 FQGNSA. The CDR3 region is CASSSGIQGYNEQFF. The CDR3 DNA follows: TGTGCCAGCAGCTCAGGGATACAGGGTTACAATGAGCAGTTCTTC.

This chain joins TRBV6-1 and TRBJ1-6; 9 positions match TRBD1. CDR3 length equals 16 residues. The ends lost 1 base at V and 10 bases at J; junction bases unmatched: 8. Germline V gives CDR1 MNHNS, CDR2 SASEGT. CDR3 in DNA: TGTGCCAGCAGTGAAGTAGGGACAGGGTTGGGGTCACCCCTCCACTTT. It yields the protein CASSEVGTGLGSPLHF.

The V gene is TRBV5-1, the J gene TRBJ2-3; no firm D call. V lost 0 bases and J lost 4, with 6 bases in between. Germline V CDR1 and CDR2: SGHRS, YFSETQ. This CDR3 comprises 13 residues. The CDR3 sequence is CASSLESADTQYF. The CDR3 region has the DNA TGCGCCAGCAGCTTGGAATCGGCAGATACGCAGTATTTT.

This clonotype appeared a single time. The V and J genes are TRBV30 and TRBJ2-5; the D gene is possibly TRBD2 (5 bases). The CDR3 runs to 14 residues. Germline CDR1 reads GTSNPN; CDR2 reads SVGIG (reference sequence). V lost 1 base and J lost 11, with 20 bases in between. The CDR3 DNA sequence: TGTGCCTGGAGTGACATCCCGGCCGCCGGGGAGCAGTACTTC. The encoded protein is CAWSDIPAAGEQYF.

The chain links TRBV6-1 to TRBJ2-5; TRBD2 matches 8 bases. V gave up 3 bases and J gave up 3 bases; unmatched junction bases: 3. This CDR3 has 14 amino acids. In germline, CDR1 is MNHNS, CDR2 SASEGT. CDR3 amino acids: CASSDTSGKETQYF. DNA for the CDR3: TGTGCCAGCAGTGACACTAGCGGTAAAGAGACCCAGTACTTC.

This sequence joins TRBV29-1 and TRBJ2-3; a weak D match, TRBD2 (5 bases). The V end lost 7 bases, the J end lost 3 bases, and 17 bases lay between the germline ends. Germline V gene sequence: CDR1 SQVTM, CDR2 ANQGSEA. The CDR3 has 14 residues. CDR3 protein: CSAEGPNPTDTQYF. The CDR3 coding sequence is TGCAGCGCAGAGGGCCCGAACCCTACAGATACGCAGTATTTT.

The DNA for the CDR3 is TGTGCCAGCAGCCAATTCAGGGGTCTCTCCTACAATGAGCAGTTCTTC. Protein sequence: CASSQFRGLSYNEQFF. The chain is built from TRBV14 and TRBJ2-1, with D tentatively TRBD1 (6 bases). Germline loops: CDR1 SGHDN, CDR2 FVKESK. Between the trimmed V and J ends, which lost 2 bases and 0 bases, there was a span of 11 bases. The CDR3 consists of 16 residues.